This is a list of T cell receptor beta chains from one sample in a study of blood T cell repertoires in COVID-19. Assay: immunoSEQ multiplex PCR; the TCRdb copy retains only in-frame clones and omits some. This sample has 110,000 to 150,000 clones, with roughly 80% found just once. Specimen: PBMCs or T cells enriched from blood (not recorded which). The source of these receptors is a woman between 50 and 59 years old who had recovered from COVID-19. The CDR3 runs from the conserved cysteine through the conserved F or W. D genes are given only for firm matches. Size is stated for part of the rows, as once, few or many counts, or as a class when the clone is expanded.

V gene: TRBV15; clone size: -; J gene: TRBJ1-5; D gene: -; CDR3 protein: CATSNRADNQPQHF; CDR3 DNA: TGTGCCACCAGCAACAGGGCCGACAATCAGCCCCAGCATTTT
V gene: TRBV28; clone size: -; J gene: TRBJ1-2; D gene: -; CDR3 protein: CASSHRQDYGYTF; CDR3 DNA: TGTGCCAGCAGTCATCGACAGGACTATGGCTACACCTTC
V gene: TRBV19; clone size: -; J gene: TRBJ1-5; D gene: -; CDR3 protein: CASSTGIGNQPQHF; CDR3 DNA: TGTGCCAGTAGTACCGGGATTGGAAATCAGCCCCAGCATTTT
V gene: TRBV14; clone size: -; J gene: TRBJ1-2; D gene: TRBD1; CDR3 protein: CASSHDRGGSGYTF; CDR3 DNA: TGTGCCAGCAGTCACGACAGGGGCGGGAGTGGCTACACCTTC
V gene: TRBV7-6; clone size: -; J gene: TRBJ2-3; D gene: TRBD1; CDR3 protein: CASSLGTGFRTDTQYF; CDR3 DNA: TGTGCCAGCAGCTTAGGGACAGGGTTTAGGACAGATACGCAGTATTTT
V gene: TRBV4-1; clone size: -; J gene: TRBJ2-7; D gene: -; CDR3 protein: CASSQVEAKSYEQYF; CDR3 DNA: TGCGCCAGCAGCCAAGTCGAAGCAAAATCCTACGAGCAGTACTTC
V gene: TRBV7-6; clone size: -; J gene: TRBJ2-1; D gene: -; CDR3 protein: CASSLAHPFSSYNEQFF; CDR3 DNA: TGTGCCAGCAGCTTAGCGCACCCATTTAGCTCCTACAATGAGCAGTTCTTC
V gene: TRBV10-2; clone size: -; J gene: TRBJ2-5; D gene: -; CDR3 protein: CASSESAAMRETQYF; CDR3 DNA: TGCGCCAGCAGTGAGTCAGCCGCCATGAGGGAGACCCAGTACTTC
V gene: TRBV28; clone size: -; J gene: TRBJ1-3; D gene: -; CDR3 protein: CASRGSGGNTIYF; CDR3 DNA: TGTGCCAGCAGAGGTTCAGGAGGAAACACCATATATTTT
V gene: TRBV2; clone size: -; J gene: TRBJ1-6; D gene: -; CDR3 protein: CASSERGDNSPLHF; CDR3 DNA: TGTGCCAGCAGTGAAAGGGGCGATAATTCACCCCTCCACTTT
V gene: TRBV5-1; clone size: -; J gene: TRBJ1-1; D gene: -; CDR3 protein: CASSLNVRGTEAFF; CDR3 DNA: TGCGCCAGCTCCCTTAATGTAAGGGGCACTGAAGCTTTCTTT
V gene: TRBV5-1; clone size: -; J gene: TRBJ1-5; D gene: TRBD1; CDR3 protein: CASSFEGAVGQPQHF; CDR3 DNA: TGCGCCAGCAGCTTCGAGGGGGCCGTCGGGCAGCCCCAGCATTTT
V gene: TRBV11-2; clone size: -; J gene: TRBJ1-1; D gene: TRBD1; CDR3 protein: CASSLDSQDRGTEAFF; CDR3 DNA: TGTGCCAGCAGCTTAGACAGCCAGGACAGGGGCACTGAAGCTTTCTTT
V gene: TRBV9; clone size: -; J gene: TRBJ2-3; D gene: TRBD2; CDR3 protein: CASSDPGAGGPKDTQYF; CDR3 DNA: TGTGCCAGCAGCGACCCCGGGGCGGGGGGGCCAAAGGATACGCAGTATTTT
V gene: TRBV7-3; clone size: -; J gene: TRBJ2-1; D gene: TRBD2; CDR3 protein: CASSQLAGGPDEQFF; CDR3 DNA: TGTGCCAGCAGCCAACTAGCGGGGGGGCCAGATGAGCAGTTCTTC
V gene: TRBV5-4; clone size: -; J gene: TRBJ2-2; D gene: -; CDR3 protein: CASSFQNTGELFF; CDR3 DNA: TGTGCCAGCAGCTTTCAGAACACCGGGGAGCTGTTTTTT
V gene: TRBV18; clone size: few; J gene: TRBJ1-3; D gene: -; CDR3 protein: CASSPPIRVSGNTIYF; CDR3 DNA: TGTGCCAGCTCACCACCAATCAGGGTATCTGGAAACACCATATATTTT
V gene: TRBV10-3; clone size: -; J gene: TRBJ1-5; D gene: -; CDR3 protein: CAISEGGQPQHF; CDR3 DNA: TGTGCCATCAGTGAAGGGGGTCAGCCCCAGCATTTT
V gene: TRBV5-1; clone size: -; J gene: TRBJ1-2; D gene: -; CDR3 protein: CASSLGAIDGYTF; CDR3 DNA: TGCGCCAGCAGCTTGGGGGCCATCGATGGCTACACCTTC
V gene: TRBV5-4; clone size: -; J gene: TRBJ1-1; D gene: TRBD1; CDR3 protein: CASRPGTGTFEAFF; CDR3 DNA: TGTGCCAGCAGACCCGGGACAGGGACCTTTGAAGCTTTCTTT
V gene: TRBV28; clone size: -; J gene: TRBJ1-2; D gene: -; CDR3 protein: CASSKGDVRGRNGYTF; CDR3 DNA: TGTGCCAGCAGTAAGGGGGACGTAAGGGGACGTAACGGCTACACCTTC
V gene: TRBV28; clone size: -; J gene: TRBJ2-3; D gene: TRBD1; CDR3 protein: CASRTGLWDTQYF; CDR3 DNA: TGTGCCAGCCGGACAGGCCTCTGGGATACGCAGTATTTT
V gene: TRBV9; clone size: -; J gene: TRBJ1-3; D gene: TRBD1; CDR3 protein: CASSVASGLQGAAGNTIYF; CDR3 DNA: TGTGCCAGCAGCGTAGCGTCCGGACTACAGGGGGCTGCTGGAAACACCATATATTTT
V gene: TRBV11-2; clone size: -; J gene: TRBJ1-4; D gene: -; CDR3 protein: CASSLETGLLSSEKLFF; CDR3 DNA: TGTGCCAGCAGCTTAGAAACCGGACTTCTCTCCTCAGAAAAACTGTTTTTT
V gene: TRBV5-1; clone size: few; J gene: TRBJ1-1; D gene: -; CDR3 protein: CATRQGLDTEAFF; CDR3 DNA: TGCGCCACCCGTCAGGGATTGGACACTGAAGCTTTCTTT
V gene: TRBV6-5; clone size: -; J gene: TRBJ1-4; D gene: TRBD1; CDR3 protein: CASSYSAPGGGEKLFF; CDR3 DNA: TGTGCCAGCAGTTACTCGGCACCAGGGGGAGGTGAAAAACTGTTTTTT
V gene: TRBV27; clone size: -; J gene: TRBJ2-3; D gene: -; CDR3 protein: CASSLGKGDPSTDTQYF; CDR3 DNA: TGTGCCAGCAGTCTGGGGAAGGGGGACCCTAGCACAGATACGCAGTATTTT
V gene: TRBV5-6; clone size: few; J gene: TRBJ2-2; D gene: -; CDR3 protein: CASSQTGSAGELFF; CDR3 DNA: TGTGCCAGCAGCCAGACTGGATCGGCCGGGGAGCTGTTTTTT
V gene: TRBV6-1; clone size: -; J gene: TRBJ2-7; D gene: TRBD1; CDR3 protein: CASSASDWTGGTVWREQYF; CDR3 DNA: TGTGCCAGCAGTGCCTCGGACTGGACAGGGGGCACGGTATGGAGGGAGCAGTACTTC
V gene: TRBV5-8; clone size: -; J gene: TRBJ1-1; D gene: -; CDR3 protein: CASSVGLREAEAFF; CDR3 DNA: TGTGCCAGCAGCGTCGGTCTGAGGGAAGCTGAAGCTTTCTTT
V gene: TRBV28; clone size: -; J gene: TRBJ1-3; D gene: -; CDR3 protein: CASSLSPGVDTIYF; CDR3 DNA: TGTGCCAGCAGTTTATCCCCAGGGGTTGACACCATATATTTT
V gene: TRBV2; clone size: -; J gene: TRBJ2-2; D gene: -; CDR3 protein: CASRITDQNTGELFF; CDR3 DNA: TGTGCCAGCAGAATAACAGATCAGAACACCGGGGAGCTGTTTTTT
V gene: TRBV2; clone size: -; J gene: TRBJ1-5; D gene: TRBD1; CDR3 protein: CASRLRTGKEAQHF; CDR3 DNA: TGTGCCAGCAGACTTCGGACAGGGAAAGAGGCCCAGCATTTT
V gene: TRBV19; clone size: once; J gene: TRBJ1-3; D gene: TRBD1; CDR3 protein: CASSIGTVRGNTIYF; CDR3 DNA: TGTGCCAGTAGTATTGGGACAGTCCGTGGAAACACCATATATTTT
V gene: TRBV9; clone size: -; J gene: TRBJ2-1; D gene: TRBD2; CDR3 protein: CASSPRTSGALNEQFF; CDR3 DNA: TGTGCCAGCAGCCCCCGGACTAGCGGCGCCCTCAATGAGCAGTTCTTC
V gene: TRBV9; clone size: -; J gene: TRBJ1-1; D gene: -; CDR3 protein: CASSVDQNLPPMNTEAFF; CDR3 DNA: TGTGCCAGCAGCGTAGATCAGAATCTTCCACCAATGAACACTGAAGCTTTCTTT
V gene: TRBV3-1/TRBV3-2; clone size: -; J gene: TRBJ1-5; D gene: -; CDR3 protein: CASSQMSGNQPQHF; CDR3 DNA: TGTGCCAGCAGCCAAATGTCAGGGAATCAGCCCCAGCATTTT
V gene: TRBV4-2; clone size: -; J gene: TRBJ1-5; D gene: -; CDR3 protein: CASSQDGAGNQPQHF; CDR3 DNA: TGTGCCAGCAGCCAAGATGGGGCAGGTAATCAGCCCCAGCATTTT
V gene: TRBV19; clone size: once; J gene: TRBJ1-1; D gene: TRBD1; CDR3 protein: CASSMDRSLEAFF; CDR3 DNA: TGTGCCAGTAGTATGGACAGGAGTCTTGAAGCTTTCTTT
V gene: TRBV28; clone size: -; J gene: TRBJ1-6; D gene: -; CDR3 protein: CATQARIVVNSPLHF; CDR3 DNA: TGTGCCACCCAAGCCAGGATTGTTGTCAATTCACCCCTCCACTTT
V gene: TRBV21-1; clone size: -; J gene: TRBJ2-7; D gene: -; CDR3 protein: CASSKKWTSGLYAQYF; CDR3 DNA: TGTGCCAGCAGCAAAAAGTGGACTAGCGGACTATACGCGCAGTACTTC
V gene: TRBV7-9; clone size: -; J gene: TRBJ1-2; D gene: -; CDR3 protein: CASSPDGDYGYTF; CDR3 DNA: TGTGCCAGCAGTCCTGACGGGGACTATGGCTACACCTTC
V gene: TRBV5-1; clone size: -; J gene: TRBJ1-2; D gene: TRBD1; CDR3 protein: CASSLGGTGPLSYTF; CDR3 DNA: TGCGCCAGCAGCTTGGGGGGGACAGGCCCCTTGAGCTACACCTTC
V gene: TRBV27; clone size: -; J gene: TRBJ2-5; D gene: -; CDR3 protein: CASSLSRQETQYF; CDR3 DNA: TGTGCCAGCAGTTTATCACGCCAGGAGACCCAGTACTTC
V gene: TRBV4-2; clone size: -; J gene: TRBJ1-2; D gene: -; CDR3 protein: CASSQDLGVPGYGYTF; CDR3 DNA: TGTGCCAGCAGCCAAGATCTAGGGGTTCCGGGCTATGGCTACACCTTC
V gene: TRBV19; clone size: -; J gene: TRBJ1-4; D gene: -; CDR3 protein: CASSIGQGTEKLFF; CDR3 DNA: TGTGCCAGTAGTATTGGTCAGGGGACGGAAAAACTGTTTTTT
V gene: TRBV2; clone size: -; J gene: TRBJ2-1; D gene: -; CDR3 protein: CASSELAQFF; CDR3 DNA: TGTGCCAGCAGTGAACTAGCCCAGTTCTTC
V gene: TRBV3-1/TRBV3-2; clone size: -; J gene: TRBJ1-2; D gene: -; CDR3 protein: CASSQAVEGGYTF; CDR3 DNA: TGTGCCAGCAGCCAAGCCGTGGAGGGTGGCTACACCTTC
V gene: TRBV13; clone size: -; J gene: TRBJ1-2; D gene: -; CDR3 protein: CASSPRGRSYGYTF; CDR3 DNA: TGTGCCAGCAGCCCCCGAGGTCGGTCCTATGGCTACACCTTC